The 13 T cell receptor beta chains listed next were all sequenced from one sample in a study of Ad26.COV2.S vaccination and SARS-CoV-2 variants. Method: immunoSEQ multiplex PCR; TCRdb's copy keeps in-frame clones and lacks some. Of 300,000 to 350,000 clones listed, under 90% were seen once; the top ten hold around 5.5%. As for treatment: 15 to 20 received Ad26.COV2.S at low or high dose, single or two shots; a few received placebo; per-sample allocation not given. Day 63 after the first injection of vaccine or placebo was the sampling time. The sequencing here drew on peripheral blood, taken in a trial of Ad26.COV2.S vaccine versus placebo. The receptors come from a person between 18 and 60 years old who received the Ad26.COV2.S COVID-19 vaccine or a placebo.

The CDR3 sequence is CASSSVPGGSTFSGNTIYF. The CDR3, as DNA: TGTGCCAGCAGCTCGGTTCCTGGGGGCTCCACTTTCTCTGGAAACACCATATATTTT. The rearrangement uses TRBV7-2 and TRBJ1-3; TRBD1 might be the D (6 bases). V lost 4 bases to trimming and J lost 0 bases, with 22 bases between them. This CDR3 region has 19 residues. Germline CDR1 is SGHTA and CDR2 is FQGNSA.

In this sample, this clone turned up once. The chain's CDR3 is CASSPSRETQYF. CDR3 sequence (DNA): TGTGCCAGCAGCCCTAGTAGGGAGACCCAGTACTTC. This rearrangement joins TRBV7-9 to TRBJ2-5; D is ambiguous. The CDR3 extends over 12 amino acids. Trimming left V 5 bases short and J 5 bases short, with 9 bases between. CDR1 SEHNR and CDR2 FQNEAQ come from the germline V gene (reference sequence).

The rearrangement uses TRBV6-5 and TRBJ1-2; D gene ambiguous. This CDR3 is 15 amino acids long. Trimming took 8 bases from V and 8 from J, leaving 24 bases between them. The V gene's germline CDR1 is MNHEY and CDR2 SVGAGI. CDR3 nucleotides: TGTGCCAGCTCTTTCGCCGGGGTGGGAAAAGGGGGCTACACCTTC. It yields the protein CASSFAGVGKGGYTF.

The rearrangement uses TRBV19 and TRBJ1-1; TRBD1 aligns across 8 bases. CDR3 size: 13 residues. From germline, CDR1 is LNHDA and CDR2 SQIVND (reference sequence). Losses at the gene ends were 5 bases for V and 5 bases for J; bases not matched to a gene: 4. CDR3 in amino acids: CASSQGARTEAFF. The CDR3 region has the DNA TGTGCCAGTAGTCAGGGGGCACGGACTGAAGCTTTCTTT.

V gene TRBV21-1 combines with J gene TRBJ1-2. TRBV21-1 is marked as a pseudogene. The CDR3 length is 14 residues. The CDR3 loop reads CASSPEEGNYGYTF. Written as DNA, the CDR3 is TGTGCCAGCAGCCCCGAGGAGGGGAACTATGGCTACACCTTC.

The rearrangement links TRBV4-3 to TRBJ1-1; D may be TRBD1 (6 bases). V was cut by 2 bases and J by 11 bases, with 12 bases left in between. Germline CDR1 is LGHNA and CDR2 is YSLEER. The CDR3 has 12 residues. The CDR3 is CASSQTGHRAFF. The DNA of the CDR3 is TGCGCCAGCAGCCAAACAGGGCATCGGGCTTTCTTT.

This clone was detected once. The chain is built from TRBV6-5 and TRBJ2-2; D is perhaps TRBD2 (6 bases). The CDR3 has 15 amino acids. Deletions cut 9 bases from V and 5 bases from J, with 19 bases between. CDR1 MNHEY and CDR2 SVGAGI come from the germline V gene. For the CDR3, the DNA is TGTGCCAGTGAACGCCCCGGGGCGGGGACCGGGGAGCTGTTTTTT. Translating gives CASERPGAGTGELFF.

V and J are TRBV24-1 and TRBJ2-2; D is uncertain. V was trimmed by 3 bases and J by 4 bases, leaving 11 bases between them. The germline V gene has CDR1 KGHDR and CDR2 SFDVKD. CDR3 length: 15 amino acids. CDR3 in amino acids: CATSDMGSSTGELFF. For the CDR3, the DNA is TGTGCCACCAGTGATATGGGATCGAGCACCGGGGAGCTGTTTTTT.

The chain is built from TRBV30 and TRBJ2-1, with a tentative D call TRBD1 (5 bases). The V end lost 7 bases, the J end lost 7 bases, and 14 bases lay between the germline ends. The CDR3 consists of 12 residues. Germline values: CDR1 GTSNPN, CDR2 SVGIG (reference sequence). For the CDR3, the DNA is TGTGCCTACGGTCCCAACAGGAATGAGCAGTTCTTC. This gives the protein CAYGPNRNEQFF.

The chain couples TRBV11-2 to TRBJ2-1; a possible D gene is TRBD2 (6 bases). The length of the CDR3 is 17 residues. V was pared by 4 bases and J by 0 bases, with 16 bases between. Germline V gene sequence: CDR1 SGHAT, CDR2 FQNNGV. The CDR3 spells CASSYIGGQSSYNEQFF. CDR3 bases: TGTGCCAGCAGCTATATAGGAGGGCAGAGCTCCTACAATGAGCAGTTCTTC. Looking up the rest from reference TRBV11-2 and TRBJ2-1 gives the full variable domain: EAGVAQSPRYKIIEKRQSVAFWCNPISGHATLYWYQQILGQGPKLLIQFQNNGVVDDSQLPKDRFSAERLKGVDSTLKIQPAKLEDSAVYLCASSYIGGQSSYNEQFFGPGTRLTVL.

This clone has only a few counts. The rearrangement uses TRBV27 and TRBJ1-2; TRBD1 is a possible D gene (6 bases). V was trimmed by 6 bases and J by 3 bases, leaving 17 bases between them. The CDR3 extends over 15 amino acids. Germline CDR1 is MNHEY and CDR2 is SMNVEV (reference sequence). CDR3 amino acids: CASRNPGEMDYGYTF. CDR3 nucleotide sequence: TGTGCCAGCAGAAACCCAGGGGAGATGGACTATGGCTACACCTTC.

The chain carries TRBV7-2 and TRBJ2-1, with 9 bases lining up with TRBD2. Germline assignment: CDR1 SGHTA and CDR2 FQGNSA. Trimming cost V 3 bases and J 9 bases; bases outside gene matches: 6. The CDR3 runs to 14 residues. This CDR3 is CASSFGGRVVEQFF. CDR3 in DNA: TGTGCCAGCAGCTTTGGCGGGAGGGTGGTTGAGCAGTTCTTC.

This chain joins TRBV4-1 and TRBJ2-2; D not certain. V lost 4 bases, J lost 0 bases, and 12 bases lay in between. Looked up from germline, CDR1 is MGHRA and CDR2 is YSYEKL. The CDR3 sequence is 16 residues long. The CDR3 nucleotides read TGCGCCAGCAGCCTTTCCGGGTCTCCGAACACCGGGGAGCTGTTTTTT. Amino acid sequence: CASSLSGSPNTGELFF.